The 26 T cell receptor beta chains below come from one sample, sequenced in a study of chronic HIV infection and antiretroviral therapy. TCRdb re-analysed the 5' RACE reads in MiXCR, keeping a single row per CDR3 protein. Of some 38,000 distinct CDR3 sequences listed, 8.2% are singletons. Sequences were obtained from peripheral blood. Receptors originate from an adult who had HIV and had not received antiretroviral therapy, or was an uninfected healthy control (not recorded which).

This clonotype was found a few times. This chain connects TRBV3-1 to TRBJ2-1; 8 nucleotides line up with TRBD1. The CDR3 has 14 residues. Germline CDR1 is LGHDT and CDR2 is YNNKEL (reference sequence). V lost 7 bases, J lost 4 bases, and 6 bases stayed unmatched. CDR3 sequence (DNA): TGTGCCAGCAACGACAGGGGCTTTTACAATGAGCAGTTCTTC. This translates into CASNDRGFYNEQFF.

This clonotype showed up just a few times. The CDR3 nucleotides read TGTGCCAGCAGCCGGACACGAGCAACTAATGAAAAACTGTTTTTT. It translates to CASSRTRATNEKLFF. J is TRBJ1-4 and V is TRBV7-9; D may be TRBD1 (5 bases). CDR3 length equals 15 residues. Per the germline V gene, CDR1 is SEHNR and CDR2 is FQNEAQ (reference sequence). Trimming took 5 bases from V and 0 from J, leaving 10 bases between them.

This clonotype was counted a few times. In DNA, the CDR3 is TGCGCCAGCAGCTTGTCTAGCGGATCTACAAATGAGCAGTTCTTC. It is translated as CASSLSSGSTNEQFF. The chain combines TRBV5-1 with TRBJ2-1; TRBD2 agrees at 7 bases. The trim removed 1 base at V and 7 bases at J, leaving 8 bases unmatched. This CDR3 region has 15 residues. Germline V gene data show CDR1 as SGHRS and CDR2 as YFSETQ. Based on the CDR3 plus reference TRBV5-1 and TRBJ2-1, the full variable domain is KAGVTQTPRYLIKTRGQQVTLSCSPISGHRSVSWYQQTPGQGLQFLFEYFSETQRNKGNFPGRFSGRQFSNSRSEMNVSTLELGDSALYLCASSLSSGSTNEQFFGPGTRLTVL.

In its sample, this clonotype was seen a few times. The V gene is TRBV2, the J gene TRBJ2-3; D is unresolved. V lost 8 bases and J 0 bases, leaving 6 bases between the germline ends. This CDR3 has 12 residues. The germline CDR1 and CDR2 sequences are SNHLY and FYNNEI. The CDR3 sequence is CASVASTDTQYF. The CDR3 DNA reads TGTGCCAGCGTGGCTAGCACAGATACGCAGTATTTT. Full variable domain (outside the CDR3, taken from reference TRBV2 and TRBJ2-3): EPEVTQTPSHQVTQMGQEVILRCVPISNHLYFYWYRQILGQKVEFLVSFYNNEISEKSEIFDDQFSVERPDGSNFTLKIRSTKLEDSAMYFCASVASTDTQYFGPGTRLTVL.

This clonotype was detected many times. J is TRBJ2-4 and V is TRBV2; the match to TRBD1 covers 7 bases. The J segment lost 1 base and the V segment lost 6 bases, leaving 0 bases of the junction unmatched. Germline values: CDR1 SNHLY, CDR2 FYNNEI. The CDR3 is 13 residues long. This CDR3 reads CASSRGAKNIQYF. CDR3 sequence (DNA): TGTGCCAGCAGCAGGGGGGCCAAAAACATTCAGTACTTC.

This clonotype turned up a few times. The junction departs from the called germline gene at one end, perhaps through a read error. The rearrangement uses TRBV29-1 and TRBJ2-2, with a weak D call TRBD1 (5 bases). CDR1 is SQVTM and CDR2 is ANQGSEA in the germline V gene. The CDR3 runs to 14 residues. The CDR3 DNA is TGCAGTTTTGGACCTTCAGGGAACTCCGGGGAGCTGTTTTTT. This translates into CSFGPSGNSGELFF.

The chain recombines TRBV9 with TRBJ2-3; D is ambiguous. The ends were cut back, 3 bases at V and 0 bases at J, with 11 bases in the middle. Per the germline V gene, CDR1 is SGDLS and CDR2 is YYNGEE. This CDR3 region has 15 residues. The chain's CDR3 is CASSEDWTSTDTQYF. The DNA of the CDR3 is TGTGCCAGCAGCGAAGATTGGACCAGCACAGATACGCAGTATTTT. The full variable domain, in which reference TRBV9 and TRBJ2-3 provide the parts outside the CDR3, is DSGVTQTPKHLITATGQRVTLRCSPRSGDLSVYWYQQSLDQGLQFLIQYYNGEERAKGNILERFSAQQFPDLHSELNLSSLELGDSALYFCASSEDWTSTDTQYFGPGTRLTVL.

This clonotype was detected once. The rearrangement links TRBV11-2 to TRBJ1-5; D unclear. This CDR3 contains 13 residues. Looked up from germline, CDR1 is SGHAT and CDR2 is FQNNGV. The V and J ends lost 7 bases and 5 bases respectively, with 12 bases between them. The CDR3 coding sequence is TGTGCCAGCATCCTAAATAACGATCAGCCCCAGCATTTT. Its protein product is CASILNNDQPQHF.

This clonotype was found many times. The rearrangement joins TRBV28 to TRBJ2-2; D is undetermined. CDR1 and CDR2 from the germline V gene are MDHEN and SYDVKM. This CDR3 is 12 amino acids long. V shed 6 bases and J shed 5 bases, with 7 bases lying between them. The CDR3 sequence is CASRVRTGELFF. DNA for the CDR3: TGTGCCAGCAGAGTTAGGACCGGGGAGCTGTTTTTT.

The sample holds many counts of this clonotype. V usage is TRBV7-2 and J usage is TRBJ2-3; no clear D gene. Trimming took off 2 bases at V and 2 bases at J, with 8 bases between the two ends. Germline lookup yields CDR1 SGHTA and CDR2 FQGNSA. The CDR3 is 14 amino acids. The CDR3 sequence is CASSLIRNTDTQYF. CDR3 sequence (DNA): TGTGCCAGCAGCTTAATAAGGAACACAGATACGCAGTATTTT.

This clonotype occurred many times. The chain is built from TRBV29-1 and TRBJ1-1, with no clear D. The CDR3 has 13 residues. The germline V gene encodes CDR1 SQVTM and CDR2 ANQGSEA. Deletions cut 4 bases from V and 5 bases from J, with 14 bases between. CDR3 bases: TGCAGCGTTGGCGGGCAATGGGAGACTGAAGCTTTCTTT. This translates into CSVGGQWETEAFF.

Only a few counts were recorded for this clonotype. CDR3 nucleotides: TGTGCCAGCAGCGGATTCGAGCAGTACTTC. Translated: CASSGFEQYF. The chain couples TRBV7-9 to TRBJ2-7, with D unclear. CDR1 SEHNR and CDR2 FQNEAQ come from the germline V gene (reference sequence). The CDR3 is 10 amino acids. Trimming removed 5 bases from V and 6 bases from J, with 5 bases in between.

This chain uses TRBV28 with TRBJ2-7; D gene uncertain. The germline gives CDR1 MDHEN, CDR2 SYDVKM. The CDR3 has 13 residues. Trimming pared 2 bases from V and 4 bases from J, leaving 9 bases between. This CDR3 is CASSLRSEYEQYF. CDR3 sequence (DNA): TGTGCCAGCAGTTTAAGGTCAGAATACGAGCAGTACTTC.

V gene TRBV29-1 combines with J gene TRBJ1-3; TRBD1 is a possible D gene (6 bases). Looked up from germline, CDR1 is SQVTM and CDR2 is ANQGSEA. This CDR3 comprises 14 residues. With 4 bases removed from V and 0 bases from J, the gap between germline ends came to 10 bases. Written as DNA, the CDR3 is TGCAGCGTTGCAACAGGGTTCTCTGGAAACACCATATATTTT. Its translation is CSVATGFSGNTIYF.

This clonotype was counted only a few times. The chain employs TRBV7-2 and TRBJ2-3; D not resolved. Trimming took off 5 bases at V and 2 bases at J, with 8 bases between the two ends. This CDR3 contains 13 residues. Germline CDR1 and CDR2: SGHTA and FQGNSA. This CDR3 reads CASSPPPTDTQYF. In DNA, the CDR3 is TGTGCCAGCAGCCCACCCCCCACAGATACGCAGTATTTT.

The table lists this clonotype with many counts. The chain combines TRBV20-1 with TRBJ2-7, with D possibly matching TRBD1 (5 bases). CDR1 is DFQATT and CDR2 is SNEGSKA in the germline V gene (reference sequence). CDR3 length equals 13 residues. The ends were cut back, 0 bases at V and 4 bases at J, with 10 bases in the middle. The CDR3 protein is CSARDQGVYEQYF. The CDR3 nucleotides read TGCAGTGCTAGAGATCAAGGGGTTTACGAGCAGTACTTC.

This clonotype was counted at least ten times. The chain combines TRBV9 with TRBJ2-1, with D maybe TRBD2 (5 bases). Germline CDR1 SGDLS, CDR2 YYNGEE. The CDR3 length is 15 residues. Trimming left V 0 bases short and J 4 bases short, with 11 bases between. The CDR3 nucleotides are TGTGCCAGCAGCGTAGGGGTAGCGCAGTACAATGAGCAGTTCTTC. Amino acid sequence: CASSVGVAQYNEQFF.

This clonotype was observed at least ten times. The rearrangement links TRBV10-3 to TRBJ2-6; D is ambiguous. The CDR3 extends over 14 amino acids. Trimming took 4 bases from V and 0 from J, leaving 4 bases between them. CDR1 is ENHRY, CDR2 SYGVKD, per germline. The DNA for the CDR3 is TGTGCCATCAGTGGCGACTCTGGGGCCAACGTCCTGACTTTC. It yields the protein CAISGDSGANVLTF.

This clonotype was seen repeatedly, ten times or more. This chain connects TRBV20-1 to TRBJ2-3; 8 bases match TRBD2. J lost 2 bases, V lost 6 bases, and 13 bases had no gene match. The CDR3 totals 16 residues. Germline V gene data show CDR1 as DFQATT and CDR2 as SNEGSKA (reference sequence). In DNA form, the CDR3 reads TGCAGTGCAGAGACGGTGGCTAGCGGGTCCACAGATACGCAGTATTTT. It specifies CSAETVASGSTDTQYF.

This clonotype was detected a few times. The chain joins TRBV6-5 to TRBJ2-7; D tentatively reads TRBD1 or TRBD2 (5 bases each). V shed 4 bases and J shed 6 bases, with 16 bases lying between them. CDR1 and CDR2 from the germline V gene are MNHEY and SVGAGI. The CDR3 runs 14 residues. DNA of the CDR3: TGTGCCAGCAGTTCTATTCTTGGGGGTCCCGAGCAGTACTTC. It translates to CASSSILGGPEQYF.

The chain is built from TRBV7-3 and TRBJ2-3; no reliable D call. Germline-derived CDR1 and CDR2 are SGHTA and FQGTGA. This CDR3 contains 15 residues. V lost 5 bases, J lost 2 bases, and 14 bases lay in between. The CDR3 DNA sequence: TGTGCCAGCAGCGAAACGGGCTCTTTCACAGATACGCAGTATTTT. Translating gives CASSETGSFTDTQYF.

Worth noting for this clonotype: An end of the junction differs from the germline gene, which may be a read error. The genes are TRBV10-3 and TRBJ1-1; D is possibly TRBD1 (6 bases). CDR3 length: 13 amino acids. Germline-derived CDR1 and CDR2 are ENHRY and SYGVKD. CDR3 loop: CAIKEGGHTETFF. The CDR3 region has the DNA TGTGCCATCAAGGAAGGGGGTCACACTGAAACTTTCTTT.

This clonotype appeared many times. J is TRBJ2-3 and V is TRBV5-1, with no clear D. Trimming took 4 bases from V and 2 from J, leaving 5 bases between them. The CDR3 runs to 12 residues. The germline V gene encodes CDR1 SGHRS and CDR2 YFSETQ. DNA for the CDR3: TGCGCCAGCAGCGTGTCCACAGATACGCAGTATTTT. This gives the protein CASSVSTDTQYF.

The V gene is TRBV28, the J gene TRBJ2-3; TRBD2 matches 11 bases. The germline V gene has CDR1 MDHEN and CDR2 SYDVKM. V dropped 5 bases and J dropped 8; count of bases not matched to a gene: 6. The CDR3 sequence is 14 residues long. The CDR3 sequence is CASSIGLAGSTQYF. CDR3 in DNA: TGTGCCAGCAGTATTGGACTAGCGGGTAGTACGCAGTATTTT.

The sample holds a few counts of this clonotype. The chain couples TRBV29-1 to TRBJ2-7; D might be TRBD1 (5 bases). Germline V gives CDR1 SQVTM, CDR2 ANQGSEA. There are 12 residues in the CDR3. V was cut by 4 bases and J by 6 bases, with 13 bases left in between. This chain's CDR3 is CSVVQGMAEQYF. CDR3 sequence (DNA): TGCAGCGTTGTGCAGGGAATGGCCGAGCAGTACTTC.

This clonotype was seen many times. The gene calls are TRBV2 and TRBJ2-3; no reliable D call. The CDR3 runs 15 residues. V was cut by 6 bases and J by 2 bases, with 15 bases left in between. CDR1 and CDR2 from the germline V gene are SNHLY and FYNNEI. This CDR3 reads CASRMTFLTTDTQYF. The CDR3, as DNA: TGTGCCAGCAGGATGACATTCCTTACCACAGATACGCAGTATTTT.